These T cell receptor beta chains were read from a single sample in a study of T cells in Graves' hyperthyroidism and ophthalmopathy. TCRdb re-called the multiplex PCR reads through MiXCR, storing one row per CDR3 protein. In the table there are hundreds of thousands of distinct CDR3 sequences, 25% of which are singletons. The sample taken for sequencing was blood. The source of these receptors is a man between 35 and 55 years old with Graves' hyperthyroidism that later progressed to Graves' ophthalmopathy. CDR3s include the opening cysteine and the closing phenylalanine or tryptophan. D genes are given only for firm matches. Part of the rows lack a size; the others show once, few, many or a class for expanded clones.

V gene,clone size,J gene,D gene,CDR3 protein,CDR3 DNA
TRBV12-3/TRBV12-4,many,TRBJ2-5,NA,CASSDPGPWRETQYF,TGTGCCAGCAGCGACCCGGGACCTTGGAGGGAGACCCAGTACTTC
TRBV4-1,many,TRBJ2-6,TRBD2,CASSQEPSGRPSGANVLTF,TGCGCCAGCAGCCAAGAGCCTAGCGGGAGGCCCTCTGGGGCCAACGTCCTGACTTTC
TRBV7-3,many,TRBJ2-1,TRBD1,CASSTGQGNEQFF,TGTGCCAGCAGCACGGGACAGGGTAATGAGCAGTTCTTC
TRBV6-1,many,TRBJ1-1,TRBD1,CASSGDRANTEAFF,TGTGCCAGCAGTGGGGACAGGGCGAACACTGAAGCTTTCTTT
TRBV11-1,many,TRBJ2-5,NA,CASSSRDVSSGETQYF,TGTGCCAGCAGCTCTAGGGACGTTTCCTCGGGAGAGACCCAGTACTTC
TRBV15,NA,TRBJ1-2,NA,CATRAVGTNYGYTF,TGTGCCACCCGGGCAGTGGGGACCAACTATGGCTACACCTTC
TRBV20-1,NA,TRBJ2-5,NA,CSAPVGGQETQYF,TGCAGTGCCCCTGTTGGCGGGCAAGAGACCCAGTACTTC
TRBV9,many,TRBJ1-1,NA,CASSFLGENTEAFF,TGTGCCAGCAGCTTTTTGGGTGAGAACACTGAAGCTTTCTTT
TRBV20-1,NA,TRBJ2-7,TRBD1,CSAPEGSGGPNEQYF,TGCAGTGCCCCTGAGGGCTCAGGGGGTCCCAACGAGCAGTACTTC
TRBV6-6,many,TRBJ1-1,NA,CASGFWGQNTEAFF,TGTGCCAGCGGTTTCTGGGGACAGAACACTGAAGCTTTCTTT
TRBV19,many,TRBJ1-2,NA,CASREVTNYGYTF,TGTGCCAGTAGAGAGGTAACTAACTATGGCTACACCTTC
TRBV11-2,NA,TRBJ2-5,NA,CASSFQRSGWGNQETQYF,TGTGCCAGCAGCTTCCAACGAAGTGGGTGGGGGAACCAAGAGACCCAGTACTTC
TRBV5-5,NA,TRBJ1-2,NA,CASSLSLGSYGYTF,TGTGCCAGCAGCTTGAGCCTCGGGTCCTATGGCTACACCTTC
TRBV6-5,many,TRBJ2-7,TRBD2,CASSYAGTSAYEQYF,TGTGCCAGCAGTTACGCCGGGACTAGCGCCTACGAGCAGTACTTC
TRBV10-3,many,TRBJ2-7,TRBD1,CAISGDRAWEQYF,TGTGCCATCAGTGGGGACAGGGCCTGGGAGCAGTACTTC
TRBV30,many,TRBJ2-2,NA,CAWSVLFRWDTASTGELFF,TGTGCCTGGAGTGTACTCTTCAGATGGGACACTGCGAGCACCGGGGAGCTGTTTTTT
TRBV30,many,TRBJ1-2,NA,CASREGTNYGYTF,TGTGCCTCCAGGGAAGGGACAAACTATGGCTACACCTTC
TRBV30,many,TRBJ2-7,TRBD2,CAWSVAGGRRYEQYF,TGTGCCTGGAGTGTGGCGGGGGGCCGCAGGTACGAGCAGTACTTC
TRBV28,many,TRBJ1-6,TRBD1,CASGQGLNSPLHF,TGTGCCAGTGGACAGGGCCTTAATTCACCCCTCCACTTT
TRBV29-1,many,TRBJ2-7,NA,CSSGTQRGEQYF,TGCAGCTCCGGGACCCAGAGGGGCGAGCAGTACTTC
TRBV20-1,many,TRBJ2-7,TRBD2,CSASGLEASEQYF,TGCAGTGCTAGTGGACTAGAGGCGAGCGAGCAGTACTTC
TRBV2,many,TRBJ2-5,NA,CASRQNYEETQYF,TGTGCCAGCAGACAGAACTACGAAGAGACCCAGTACTTC
TRBV24-1,NA,TRBJ2-7,NA,CATSDSDRGEQYF,TGTGCCACCAGTGATTCCGACAGAGGGGAGCAGTACTTC
TRBV2,NA,TRBJ1-1,NA,CASITTNTEAFF,TGTGCCAGCATAACCACGAACACTGAAGCTTTCTTT
TRBV14,many,TRBJ2-5,NA,CASSQDWYQTQYF,TGTGCCAGCAGCCAAGATTGGTACCAGACCCAGTACTTC
TRBV12-3/TRBV12-4,NA,TRBJ2-2,NA,CASSPRFTKRTGELFF,TGTGCCAGCAGTCCCAGATTTACCAAACGAACCGGGGAGCTGTTTTTT
TRBV6-1,NA,TRBJ1-2,NA,CASRPGTRYGYTF,TGTGCCAGCAGACCCGGGACTCGGTATGGCTACACCTTC
TRBV30,many,TRBJ2-7,TRBD2,CAWSIDSGRAPGREQYF,TGTGCCTGGAGTATCGATAGCGGGAGGGCTCCCGGACGCGAGCAGTACTTC
TRBV5-1,many,TRBJ2-7,NA,CASSLDGRRSYEQYF,TGCGCCAGCAGCTTGGATGGCCGAAGGTCCTACGAGCAGTACTTC
TRBV2,many,TRBJ2-5,NA,CASSVEGGVETQYF,TGTGCCAGCAGTGTGGAGGGGGGGGTAGAGACCCAGTACTTC
TRBV10-2,many,TRBJ1-5,NA,CASRAGTPPQHF,TGCGCCAGCAGAGCTGGGACACCGCCCCAGCATTTT
TRBV11-2,NA,TRBJ1-6,NA,CASSLSQGYNSPLHF,TGTGCCAGCAGCTTATCCCAGGGGTATAATTCACCCCTCCACTTT
TRBV20-1,few,TRBJ1-5,NA,CSARWGSNQPQHF,TGCAGTGCTAGGTGGGGTAGCAATCAGCCCCAGCATTTT
TRBV30,NA,TRBJ2-5,TRBD1,CAWSGWNRGETQYF,TGTGCCTGGAGTGGTTGGAACAGGGGAGAGACCCAGTACTTC
TRBV18,many,TRBJ1-5,NA,CASSPSPGGNQPQHF,TGTGCCAGCTCACCAAGTCCAGGGGGCAATCAGCCCCAGCATTTT
TRBV27,NA,TRBJ1-5,NA,CASSTQGGHNQPQHF,TGTGCCAGCAGTACACAGGGAGGGCACAATCAGCCCCAGCATTTT
TRBV18,many,TRBJ1-1,TRBD1,CASSPWDRGNEAFF,TGTGCCAGCTCACCGTGGGACAGGGGAAATGAAGCTTTCTTT
TRBV6-2/TRBV6-3,once,TRBJ2-7,TRBD2,CASEIAGEFEQYF,TGTGCCAGCGAAATAGCGGGAGAATTCGAGCAGTACTTC
TRBV7-8,many,TRBJ2-4,NA,CASSFSGQNKAGHIQYF,TGTGCCAGCAGCTTCTCGGGACAAAATAAAGCGGGGCACATTCAGTACTTC
TRBV3-1,NA,TRBJ1-3,TRBD1,CASSQPGTGSDTIYF,TGTGCCAGCAGCCAACCGGGGACAGGGTCAGACACCATATATTTT
TRBV5-1,few,TRBJ2-7,NA,CASSLEDTDYEQYF,TGCGCCAGCAGCTTGGAAGACACAGACTACGAGCAGTACTTC
TRBV5-5,many,TRBJ2-7,TRBD2,CASSLWHSREFNEQYF,TGTGCCAGCAGCTTGTGGCACTCGCGGGAGTTCAACGAGCAGTACTTC
TRBV19,many,TRBJ2-7,NA,CASSMSGQPTYEQYF,TGTGCCAGTAGTATGTCTGGGCAGCCCACCTACGAGCAGTACTTC
TRBV27,many,TRBJ2-2,NA,CASSSGTANTGELFF,TGTGCCAGCAGTTCCGGGACGGCGAACACCGGGGAGCTGTTTTTT
TRBV12-3/TRBV12-4,many,TRBJ2-7,NA,CASSKLQGAYEQYF,TGTGCCAGCAGTAAATTACAGGGTGCTTACGAGCAGTACTTC
TRBV12-3/TRBV12-4,many,TRBJ1-1,TRBD1,CASSWDRDPEAFF,TGTGCCAGCAGTTGGGACAGGGACCCTGAAGCTTTCTTT
TRBV3-1,many,TRBJ1-1,NA,CASRGPGTEAFF,TGTGCCAGCAGGGGACCGGGCACTGAAGCTTTCTTT
TRBV9,NA,TRBJ1-2,NA,CASSETPSRGYGYTF,TGTGCCAGCAGCGAAACCCCCTCGCGGGGGTATGGCTACACCTTC
TRBV18,many,TRBJ2-4,TRBD1,CASSHETGTGNIQYF,TGTGCCAGCTCACACGAGACAGGGACGGGAAACATTCAGTACTTC
TRBV28,many,TRBJ2-7,NA,CASSLLIVNNEQYF,TGTGCCAGCAGTTTATTAATAGTAAACAACGAGCAGTACTTC
TRBV7-9,many,TRBJ2-5,NA,CASSSTGMGETQYF,TGTGCCAGCAGCTCTACAGGGATGGGGGAGACCCAGTACTTC